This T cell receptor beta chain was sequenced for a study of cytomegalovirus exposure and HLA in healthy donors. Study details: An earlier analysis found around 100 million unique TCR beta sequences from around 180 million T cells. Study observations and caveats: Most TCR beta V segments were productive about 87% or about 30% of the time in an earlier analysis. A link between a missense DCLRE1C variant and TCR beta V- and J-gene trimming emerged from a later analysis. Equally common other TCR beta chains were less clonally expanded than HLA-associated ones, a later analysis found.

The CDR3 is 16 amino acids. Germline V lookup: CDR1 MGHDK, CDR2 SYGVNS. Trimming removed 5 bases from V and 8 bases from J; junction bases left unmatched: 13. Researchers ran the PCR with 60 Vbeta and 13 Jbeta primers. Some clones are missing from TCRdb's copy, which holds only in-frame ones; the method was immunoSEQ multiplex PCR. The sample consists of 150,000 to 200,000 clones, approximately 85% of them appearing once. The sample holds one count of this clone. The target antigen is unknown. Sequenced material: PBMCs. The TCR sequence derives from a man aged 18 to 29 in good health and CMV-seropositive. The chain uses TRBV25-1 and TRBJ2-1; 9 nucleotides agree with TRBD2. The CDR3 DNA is TGTGCCAGCAGTCTCCGCGGGGGGGCCGTCGTCGATGAGCAGTTCTTC. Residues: CASSLRGGAVVDEQFF. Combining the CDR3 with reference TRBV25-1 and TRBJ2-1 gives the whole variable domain EADIYQTPRYLVIGTGKKITLECSQTMGHDKMYWYQQDPGMELHLIHYSYGVNSTEKGDLSSESTVSRIRTEHFPLTLESARPSHTSQYLCASSLRGGAVVDEQFFGPGTRLTVL.